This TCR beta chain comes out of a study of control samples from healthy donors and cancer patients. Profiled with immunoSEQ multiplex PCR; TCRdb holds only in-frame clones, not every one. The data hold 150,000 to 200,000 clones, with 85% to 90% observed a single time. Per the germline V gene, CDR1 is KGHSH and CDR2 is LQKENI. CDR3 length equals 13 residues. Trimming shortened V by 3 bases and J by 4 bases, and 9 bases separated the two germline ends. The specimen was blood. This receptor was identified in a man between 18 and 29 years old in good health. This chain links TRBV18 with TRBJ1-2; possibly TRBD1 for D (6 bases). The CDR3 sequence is CASSPPDSYGYTF. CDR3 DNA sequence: TGTGCCAGCTCACCCCCGGACAGCTATGGCTACACCTTC.